This TCR beta chain was identified in a study of blood T cell repertoires in COVID-19. The overall study: COVID-19 samples collected from the United States, Italy and Spain covered acute and convalescent phases. T cells, B-cell-depleted T cells, or PBMCs supplied cDNA or gDNA.

As originally analysed: Researchers report that nucleated cell counts were estimated from reference gene primer amplification. This table comes from immunoSEQ multiplex PCR, and its TCRdb copy is limited to in-frame clones, with some not included. V and J calls and clone size come straight from that table; D and trimming were deduced from the DNA. In the table there are roughly 30,000 clones, nearly 90% of which are singletons. The receptor's source is a human donor in a cohort sampled during active COVID-19. The sequencing input was peripheral blood.

DNA for the CDR3: TGTGCCAGCAGTGATGCCCCGGGCCTAGCGGGGTCGTCAGAGACCCAGTACTTC. It yields the protein CASSDAPGLAGSSETQYF. The genes are TRBV6-1 and TRBJ2-5; 9 bases agree with TRBD2. The CDR3 runs 18 residues. Germline V lookup: CDR1 MNHNS, CDR2 SASEGT. The trim removed 3 bases at V and 4 bases at J, leaving 15 bases unmatched.